The rows below give T cell receptor beta chains drawn from one sample of a study of cytomegalovirus exposure and HLA in healthy donors. Here immunoSEQ multiplex PCR was the method, and the copy in TCRdb shows in-frame clones only, minus some. The sample carries roughly 100,000 clones, 88% recorded once. Sequenced input: PBMCs. These receptor sequences come from a woman aged 18-35 years in good health and CMV-seropositive. The CDR3 runs from the conserved cysteine through the conserved F or W. A D gene is named only where the DNA matches it firmly. Some rows have no size entry. The others give once, few or many, or a class for an expanded clone.

V	J	D	size	DNA	CDR3
TRBV19	TRBJ1-5	-	-	TGTGCCAGTAGTCCCGGACGGAGGAGCAATCAGCCCCAGCATTTT	CASSPGRRSNQPQHF
TRBV28	TRBJ1-6	-	-	TGTGCCAGCAGTTTTAGGGGCCAGAATTCACCCCTCCACTTT	CASSFRGQNSPLHF
TRBV5-6	TRBJ1-2	-	-	TGTGCCAGCAGCTTGGCGGGGGGCCCTGGCTACACCTTC	CASSLAGGPGYTF
TRBV2	TRBJ1-1	TRBD1	-	TGTGCCAGCAGGGCGGACAGGGGCCGTAGAGGTTTCTTT	CASRADRGRRGFF
TRBV10-3	TRBJ2-3	-	-	TGTGCCATCAGTGACAGGGGAGCGACAGATACGCAGTATTTT	CAISDRGATDTQYF
TRBV4-1	TRBJ1-1	TRBD1	-	TGCGCCAGCAGCCGTAAGACAGGGGAGGACACTGAAGCTTTCTTT	CASSRKTGEDTEAFF
TRBV27	TRBJ2-1	TRBD2	-	TGTGCCAGCAGTCCGGCGGGAGGGGCCTACAATGAGCAGTTCTTC	CASSPAGGAYNEQFF
TRBV7-6	TRBJ2-3	-	-	TGTGCCAGCAGCTTAGAAGGGGTGACAGATACGCAGTATTTT	CASSLEGVTDTQYF
TRBV7-6	TRBJ2-1	TRBD2	-	TGTGCCAGCACCTTAGCGGGGCCCGGGTACAATGAGCAGTTCTTC	CASTLAGPGYNEQFF
TRBV6-5	TRBJ2-3	TRBD2	-	TGTGCCAGCAGTTACTTGCGGACTAGCGGGGCAGATACGCAGTATTTT	CASSYLRTSGADTQYF
TRBV2	TRBJ1-2	TRBD1	-	TGTGCCAGCAGGCCCGGGACAGCTATGCCTGGCTACACCTTC	CASRPGTAMPGYTF
TRBV4-3	TRBJ1-1	-	-	TGCGCCAGCAGCCAAGGTCGGACAGAGGAAGCTTTCTTT	CASSQGRTEEAFF
TRBV7-6	TRBJ2-7	TRBD2	-	TGTGCCAGCAGCCTAATAGCGGGGGGGCGCGACGAGCAGTACTTC	CASSLIAGGRDEQYF
TRBV28	TRBJ1-6	-	-	TGTGCCAGCAGTTTAACGATGAGGGCTACTTCACCCCTCCACTTT	CASSLTMRATSPLHF
TRBV6-4	TRBJ1-5	TRBD1	-	TGTGCCAGCAGTGCTTTACAGGGGGCGGATCAGCCCCAGCATTTT	CASSALQGADQPQHF
TRBV11-2	TRBJ1-2	-	-	TGTGCCAGCAGCTTGAGGTACGGCTACACCTTC	CASSLRYGYTF
TRBV28	TRBJ1-5	-	-	TGTGCCAGCAGTGCGTGGCAGGGAAATCAGCCCCAGCATTTT	CASSAWQGNQPQHF
TRBV19	TRBJ1-2	-	once	TGTGCCAGCTGGGGGGGAGTCGAGGCTAACTATGGCTACACCTTC	CASWGGVEANYGYTF
TRBV7-6	TRBJ1-1	-	-	TGTGCCAGCAGCTTAGCTCTGGCGGGGAACACTGAAGCTTTCTTT	CASSLALAGNTEAFF
TRBV5-1	TRBJ1-2	-	-	TGCGCCAGGGACTTGAGGGAGGAGGACTATGGCTACACCTTC	CARDLREEDYGYTF
TRBV9	TRBJ2-1	-	-	TGTGCCAGCAGCTCGGGACTCCGGGAGCAGTTCTTC	CASSSGLREQFF
TRBV12-5	TRBJ2-7	TRBD1	once	TGTGCTAGTGGAAATACGGGACAGGGCTCCTACGAGCAGTACTTC	CASGNTGQGSYEQYF
TRBV12-5	TRBJ2-2	-	once	TGTGCTACGAAAATTGGACAGCTCCGACGTGACACCGGGGAGCTGTTTTTT	CATKIGQLRRDTGELFF
TRBV28	TRBJ1-1	TRBD1	once	TGTGCCAGCAGCCCCCTAGACAGGGTTAATGGGGTAGCTGAAGCTTTCTTT	CASSPLDRVNGVAEAFF
TRBV28	TRBJ1-2	TRBD1	once	TGTGCCAGCAGTTCACAGGGGAAGGGCTACACCTTC	CASSSQGKGYTF
TRBV27	TRBJ1-1	TRBD1	-	TGTGCCAGCAGTCCCGGACAGGGGATCACTGAAGCTTTCTTT	CASSPGQGITEAFF
TRBV20-1	TRBJ1-1	-	once	TGCAGTGCTAGACAAGACAGGTCGGGACCCTTT	CSARQDRSGPF
TRBV5-4	TRBJ2-1	TRBD2	-	TGTGCCAGCAGCATCGGGACTAGCGGGCCCTACAATGAGCAGTTCTTC	CASSIGTSGPYNEQFF
TRBV9	TRBJ2-5	TRBD2	-	TGTGCCAGCAGCGTGACTAGCGGGGGGTCGGAGACCCAGTACTTC	CASSVTSGGSETQYF
TRBV15	TRBJ1-4	-	-	TGTGCCACCAGCAGAGGCGGACAGAGTAATGAAAAACTGTTTTTT	CATSRGGQSNEKLFF
TRBV2	TRBJ1-1	-	-	TGTGCCAGCAGTGATTCTATGCCCCCCACCTTGAACACTGAAGCTTTCTTT	CASSDSMPPTLNTEAFF
TRBV18	TRBJ1-4	-	-	TGTGCCAGCTCAAACGGACAGAATGAAAAACTGTTTTTT	CASSNGQNEKLFF
TRBV2	TRBJ2-6	-	-	TGTGCCAGCAGTCTAGACTCTGGGGCCAACGTCCTGACTTTC	CASSLDSGANVLTF
TRBV6-5	TRBJ2-7	-	-	TGTGCCAGCAGTTACTCGAGCGATTCCTACGAGCAGTACTTC	CASSYSSDSYEQYF
TRBV4-3	TRBJ1-6	TRBD1	-	TGCGCCAGCAGCCAAGAACAGGGGTCCTATAATTCACCCCTCCACTTT	CASSQEQGSYNSPLHF
TRBV28	TRBJ1-6	TRBD1	once	TGTGCCAGCAGGACCGGGACAGCGAATTCACCCCTCCACTTT	CASRTGTANSPLHF
TRBV5-1	TRBJ1-6	TRBD1	-	TGCGCCAGCAGCCCTGGACAGGGTGGAGGATCACCCCTCCACTTT	CASSPGQGGGSPLHF
TRBV5-1	TRBJ2-3	TRBD1	-	TGCGCCAGCAGCCTCGCACGAGGGGGCAGTACAGATACGCAGTATTTT	CASSLARGGSTDTQYF
TRBV2	TRBJ2-3	-	-	TGTGCCAGCAGTGTCACTACCGGCACAGATACGCAGTATTTT	CASSVTTGTDTQYF
TRBV19	TRBJ2-2	-	-	TGTGCCACCTCGCCACCCGCCAGTCGGAGGACCGGGGAGCTGTTTTTT	CATSPPASRRTGELFF